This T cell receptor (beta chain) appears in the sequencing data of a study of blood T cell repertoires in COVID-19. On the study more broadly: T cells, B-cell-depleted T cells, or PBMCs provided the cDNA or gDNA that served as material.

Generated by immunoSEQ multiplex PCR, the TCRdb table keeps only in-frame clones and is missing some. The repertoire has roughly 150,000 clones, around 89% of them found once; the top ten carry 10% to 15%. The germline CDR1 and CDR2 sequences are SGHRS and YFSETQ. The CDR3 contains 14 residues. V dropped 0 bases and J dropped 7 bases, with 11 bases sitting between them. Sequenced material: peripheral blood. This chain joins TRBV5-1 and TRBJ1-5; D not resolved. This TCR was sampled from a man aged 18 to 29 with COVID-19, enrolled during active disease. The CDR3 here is CASSLAGVGQPQHF. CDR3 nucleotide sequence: TGCGCCAGCAGCTTGGCCGGGGTTGGGCAGCCCCAGCATTTT. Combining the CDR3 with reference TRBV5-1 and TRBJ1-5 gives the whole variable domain KAGVTQTPRYLIKTRGQQVTLSCSPISGHRSVSWYQQTPGQGLQFLFEYFSETQRNKGNFPGRFSGRQFSNSRSEMNVSTLELGDSALYLCASSLAGVGQPQHFGDGTRLSIL.